This T cell receptor (beta chain) was retrieved from a study of T cells in Graves' hyperthyroidism and ophthalmopathy. This clonotype has just a few counts. Germline CDR1 reads SGHRS; CDR2 reads YFSETQ. This CDR3 has 14 amino acids. The V segment lost 6 bases and the J segment 4 bases; nucleotides outside the gene matches: 7. RNA transcripts gave rise to amplified TCR beta CDR3 regions. A first-round RT-PCR of the TCR CDR3 used the HTBI primer set. Each CDR3 protein is one row after TCRdb ran MiXCR on the multiplex PCR reads. The repertoire has about 330,000 distinct CDR3 sequences, around 13% of them found once; the top ten carry 30% to 40%.

The sequence was collected from a woman aged 40 to 50 with Graves' ophthalmopathy. The genes are TRBV5-1 and TRBJ2-3, with 8 bases matching TRBD2. The sequenced sample consisted of blood. The CDR3 loop is CASTIGGASDTQYF. The CDR3 coding sequence is TGCGCCAGCACCATCGGGGGGGCGTCAGATACGCAGTATTTT.